This TCR beta chain was observed in a study of monozygotic twins with inflammatory bowel disease. Phlebotomy per donor yielded a single 2.5 ml blood sample. Skipping T cell sorting, the study isolated total RNA directly from whole blood. Each UMI, carrying a 6-nucleotide sample barcode, came from template switching. From the 5' RACE reads, TCRdb lists one entry per CDR3 protein and no DNA. This sample's table reports around 99,000 distinct CDR3 sequences. This CDR3 comprises 15 residues. Input material: blood. The clonotype was recovered from a human donor with ulcerative colitis or Crohn's disease, or a healthy co-twin of an affected twin (not recorded which). This rearrangement joins TRBV12-3 or TRBV12-4 to TRBJ1-2; the TRBD1 assignment by TCRdb is unverifiable without DNA. The CDR3 spells CASTNPPVQGYGYTF.